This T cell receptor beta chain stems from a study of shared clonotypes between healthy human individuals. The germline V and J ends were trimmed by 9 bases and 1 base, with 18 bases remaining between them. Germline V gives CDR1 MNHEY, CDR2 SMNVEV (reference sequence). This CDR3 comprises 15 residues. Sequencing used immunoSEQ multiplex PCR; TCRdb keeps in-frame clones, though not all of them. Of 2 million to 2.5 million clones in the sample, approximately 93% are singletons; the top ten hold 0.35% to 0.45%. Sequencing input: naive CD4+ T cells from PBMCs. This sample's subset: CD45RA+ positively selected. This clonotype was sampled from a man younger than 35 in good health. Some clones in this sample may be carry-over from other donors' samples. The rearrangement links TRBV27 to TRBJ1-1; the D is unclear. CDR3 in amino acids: CARPPGEGTNTEAFF. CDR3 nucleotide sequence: TGTGCCAGGCCCCCTGGGGAGGGAACGAACACTGAAGCTTTCTTT.